What follows are 26 T cell receptor beta chains derived from one specimen sequenced in a study of technical replicates of blood from four donors. Measured with immunoSEQ multiplex PCR; TCRdb has only the in-frame clones, and not every one. This repertoire shows some 78,000 clones, 94% found once; its top ten account for around 0.25%. What was sequenced was T cells isolated from PBMCs. The receptor source for this set is a human donor in good health.

The rearrangement links TRBV27 to TRBJ2-1, with 13 positions matching TRBD2. In germline, CDR1 is MNHEY, CDR2 SMNVEV (reference sequence). The junction had 14 bases not matched to a gene; V was cut back by 4 bases and J by 8 bases. The CDR3 runs 18 residues. The CDR3 here is CASSYRGTSGTPIHEQFF. The CDR3 DNA reads TGTGCCAGCAGTTACCGAGGGACTAGCGGGACCCCGATCCATGAGCAGTTCTTC.

This chain joins TRBV19 and TRBJ2-7; TRBD1 matches 7 bases. Trimming cost V 4 bases and J 2 bases; bases outside gene matches: 5. CDR1 is LNHDA, CDR2 SQIVND, per germline (reference sequence). The CDR3 contains 14 residues. CDR3 protein: CASSKAGGTYEQYF. The CDR3 DNA is TGTGCCAGTAGTAAGGCAGGGGGAACCTACGAGCAGTACTTC.

J is TRBJ1-2 and V is TRBV7-9; TRBD1 might be the D (6 bases). This CDR3 is built from 14 residues. Germline V lookup: CDR1 SEHNR, CDR2 FQNEAQ (reference sequence). V was cut by 3 bases and J by 4 bases, with 12 bases left in between. The CDR3 reads CASSLGGQAYGYTF. CDR3 bases: TGTGCCAGCAGCTTGGGGGGGCAGGCCTATGGCTACACCTTC.

The chain couples TRBV19 to TRBJ1-5; D perhaps matches TRBD1 (5 bases). The CDR3 runs to 15 residues. Trimming left V 2 bases short and J 6 bases short, with 14 bases between. Germline CDR1 LNHDA, CDR2 SQIVND (reference sequence). This chain's CDR3 is CASSIISQGVQPQHF. Here the CDR3 DNA reads TGTGCCAGTAGTATAATTAGTCAGGGTGTTCAGCCCCAGCATTTT.

This CDR3 reads CASSPQGFTEAFF. In nucleotides, the CDR3 is TGTGCCAGCAGCCCACAGGGTTTCACTGAAGCTTTCTTT. The chain uses TRBV7-9 and TRBJ1-1, with D possibly being TRBD1 (6 bases). The germline V gene encodes CDR1 SEHNR and CDR2 FQNEAQ (reference sequence). The CDR3 covers 13 residues. Trimming left V 5 bases short and J 4 bases short, with 11 bases between.

The chain combines TRBV21-1 with TRBJ1-2; TRBD1, as called in the table, went unchecked against the DNA. TRBV21-1 is a pseudogene segment. This CDR3 comprises 15 residues. The CDR3 is CASSKAPRGQYGYTF. DNA for the CDR3: TGTGCCAGCAGCAAAGCCCCGAGGGGACAGTATGGCTACACCTTC.

The gene calls are TRBV5-6 and TRBJ2-5; 9 nucleotides match TRBD1. V lost 5 bases and J lost 3; bases outside the gene matches: 2. CDR3 length: 13 residues. CDR1 is SGHDT and CDR2 is YYEEEE in the germline V gene. The CDR3 bases are TGTGCCAGCAGAAGGACAGGGGAAGAGACCCAGTACTTC. It specifies CASRRTGEETQYF. Full variable domain (remainder filled in from reference TRBV5-6 and TRBJ2-5): DAGVTQSPTHLIKTRGQQVTLRCSPKSGHDTVSWYQQALGQGPQFIFQYYEEEERQRGNFPDRFSGHQFPNYSSELNVNALLLGDSALYLCASRRTGEETQYFGPGTRLLVL.

The chain uses TRBV10-1 and TRBJ2-3; 9 nucleotides align to TRBD1. Germline V CDR1 and CDR2: WNHNN, SYGVQD (reference sequence). CDR3 length: 15 amino acids. Trimming removed 5 bases from V and 3 bases from J; junction bases left unmatched: 6. The DNA for the CDR3 is TGCGCCAGCAGTAAGCCGGGACAGGGAACAGATACGCAGTATTTT. It specifies CASSKPGQGTDTQYF.

This clone appeared once. The chain is built from TRBV7-3 and TRBJ1-2; D is unresolved. The CDR3 length is 13 residues. Germline lookup yields CDR1 SGHTA and CDR2 FQGTGA. Trimming cost V 1 base and J 7 bases, with 10 bases left between them. CDR3 in amino acids: CASSLNGISGYTF. CDR3 nucleotides: TGTGCCAGCAGCTTAAACGGGATCAGTGGCTACACCTTC. Full variable domain (rest looked up from reference TRBV7-3 and TRBJ1-2): GAGVSQTPSNKVTEKGKYVELRCDPISGHTALYWYRQSLGQGPEFLIYFQGTGAADDSGLPNDRFFAVRPEGSVSTLKIQRTERGDSAVYLCASSLNGISGYTFGSGTRLTVV.

The rearrangement joins TRBV27 to TRBJ2-3, with 9 bases that match TRBD2. Trimming took 6 bases from V and 6 from J; bases not matched to a gene: 13. This CDR3 is 16 amino acids long. Germline V CDR1 and CDR2: MNHEY, SMNVEV (reference sequence). The CDR3 loop reads CASSHTTSGAVDTQYF. CDR3 DNA: TGTGCCAGCAGCCACACGACTAGCGGAGCCGTGGATACGCAGTATTTT.

The chain is built from TRBV7-9 and TRBJ2-7, with a possible D match to TRBD1 (6 bases). Trimming removed 5 bases from V and 2 bases from J, with 16 bases in between. Germline-derived CDR1 and CDR2 are SEHNR and FQNEAQ (reference sequence). The CDR3 extends over 15 amino acids. The CDR3 loop reads CASSLSRTAAYEQYF. CDR3 sequence (DNA): TGTGCCAGCAGCCTATCTAGGACAGCCGCCTACGAGCAGTACTTC.

The count of this clone is one. V and J are TRBV5-1 and TRBJ1-5; perhaps TRBD1 as D (5 bases). The length of the CDR3 is 14 residues. V gave up 4 bases and J gave up 3 bases, with 11 bases separating them. Germline V CDR1 and CDR2: SGHRS, YFSETQ. The CDR3 DNA reads TGCGCCAGCAGCATCGACAGTTTCAATCAGCCCCAGCATTTT. Its protein is CASSIDSFNQPQHF.

This chain uses TRBV14 with TRBJ1-6; no reliable D call. This CDR3 region has 18 residues. Trimming pared 2 bases from V and 4 bases from J, leaving 18 bases between. Germline CDR1 reads SGHDN; CDR2 reads FVKESK. The CDR3 region is CASSQLAGRANYNSPLHF. CDR3 bases: TGTGCCAGCAGCCAATTAGCGGGCCGGGCCAATTATAATTCACCCCTCCACTTT.

This clone was seen just once. This rearrangement joins TRBV2 to TRBJ1-5, with D tentatively TRBD1 (5 bases). V shed 4 bases and J shed 2 bases, with 9 bases lying between them. Germline V gene lookup returns CDR1 SNHLY and CDR2 FYNNEI. CDR3 size: 14 residues. DNA for the CDR3: TGTGCCAGCAGTGTGGGGGGTCGCAATCAGCCCCAGCATTTT. Its protein product is CASSVGGRNQPQHF.

The chain links TRBV14 to TRBJ2-2; 11 nucleotides align to TRBD2. The J segment lost 1 base and the V segment lost 6 bases, leaving 4 bases of the junction unmatched. Germline values: CDR1 SGHDN, CDR2 FVKESK. The CDR3 is 16 residues long. The CDR3 loop is CASRRTSGRNTGELFF. In nucleotides, the CDR3 is TGTGCCAGCAGGAGGACTAGCGGGCGGAACACCGGGGAGCTGTTTTTT.

The chain has TRBV6-5 and TRBJ1-2; D is undetermined. Germline lookup yields CDR1 MNHEY and CDR2 SVGAGI. The CDR3 has 15 amino acids. Trimming took off 8 bases at V and 0 bases at J, with 16 bases between the two ends. For the CDR3, the DNA is TGTGCCAGCGCCGCGCCTATGAATACTAACTATGGCTACACCTTC. Translated, it gives CASAAPMNTNYGYTF.

This clone was seen a few times. This chain uses TRBV19 with TRBJ2-7, with 7 nucleotides matching TRBD1. This CDR3 has 14 residues. In germline, CDR1 is LNHDA, CDR2 SQIVND (reference sequence). J was trimmed by 0 bases and V by 5 bases; bases with no gene match: 4. CDR3 bases: TGTGCCAGTAGTTCGTGGACAGGCTCCTACGAGCAGTACTTC. It is translated as CASSSWTGSYEQYF.

This clone was found a few times. CDR3 sequence reads: CASSLGPVEHYGYTF. The CDR3 nucleotides read TGCGCCAGCAGCTTGGGTCCTGTTGAGCACTATGGCTACACCTTC. The chain recombines TRBV5-1 with TRBJ1-2; D is undetermined. The germline CDR1 and CDR2 sequences are SGHRS and YFSETQ. Trimming shortened V by 0 bases and J by 3 bases, and 12 bases separated the two germline ends. The CDR3 contains 15 residues.

This rearrangement joins TRBV27 to TRBJ2-1, with 10 nucleotides matching TRBD2. Germline V gene lookup returns CDR1 MNHEY and CDR2 SMNVEV (reference sequence). The CDR3 covers 20 residues. The V and J ends lost 4 bases and 6 bases, in that order; junction bases with no gene match: 21. The CDR3 here is CASSSLFNLLAGGVGNEQFF. DNA for the CDR3: TGTGCCAGCAGTTCACTCTTCAACCTTTTAGCGGGAGGAGTGGGCAATGAGCAGTTCTTC.

The chain is built from TRBV5-6 and TRBJ1-5; maybe TRBD1 (5 bases). CDR3 length: 14 residues. The germline CDR1 and CDR2 sequences are SGHDT and YYEEEE. V was pared by 1 base and J by 3 bases, with 8 bases between. For the CDR3, the DNA is TGTGCCAGCAGCTTGACGACAGACAATCAGCCCCAGCATTTT. It is translated as CASSLTTDNQPQHF.

This chain connects TRBV6-5 to TRBJ2-1; 8 bases fit TRBD2. CDR1 MNHEY and CDR2 SVGAGI come from the germline V gene. The CDR3 has 15 residues. V trimming: 5 bases; J trimming: 9 bases; junction bases outside the gene matches: 12. DNA of the CDR3: TGTGCCAGCAGTGGACCGGGACTAGTAGGCCGTGAGCAGTTCTTC. Protein: CASSGPGLVGREQFF.

Only one count was recorded for this clone. This chain links TRBV6-1 with TRBJ1-2; tentatively, D is TRBD1 (5 bases). The CDR3 is made up of 14 amino acids. Deletions cut 1 base from V and 4 bases from J, with 10 bases between. CDR1 MNHNS and CDR2 SASEGT come from the germline V gene. CDR3 loop: CASSEDGGTYGYTF. The CDR3 DNA is TGTGCCAGCAGTGAAGATGGGGGGACCTATGGCTACACCTTC.

The chain recombines TRBV9 with TRBJ1-2; possibly TRBD1 for D (6 bases). The V gene lost 2 bases and the J gene lost 8 bases, with 22 bases spanning the gap. CDR1 and CDR2 (germline): SGDLS, YYNGEE. The CDR3 extends over 16 amino acids. CDR3 sequence reads: CASSVWVADRPWGYTF. CDR3 in DNA: TGTGCCAGCAGCGTTTGGGTCGCGGACAGACCCTGGGGCTACACCTTC.

This chain links TRBV19 with TRBJ2-3, with 10 bases aligning to TRBD2. The V segment lost 7 bases and the J segment 3 bases; nucleotides outside the gene matches: 7. Germline V lookup: CDR1 LNHDA, CDR2 SQIVND (reference sequence). The CDR3 contains 15 residues. The chain's CDR3 is CASTTSGIQTDTQYF. DNA of the CDR3: TGTGCCAGTACAACTAGCGGGATCCAAACAGATACGCAGTATTTT.

The chain employs TRBV27 and TRBJ2-7; no clear D. This CDR3 is built from 14 residues. V was cut by 5 bases and J by 3 bases, with 14 bases left in between. Germline V gives CDR1 MNHEY, CDR2 SMNVEV (reference sequence). The CDR3 is CASSLDESYYEQYF. The CDR3 nucleotides read TGTGCCAGCAGTCTCGATGAGTCCTACTACGAGCAGTACTTC.

The rearrangement links TRBV4-1 to TRBJ1-2; D is ambiguous. Looked up from germline, CDR1 is MGHRA and CDR2 is YSYEKL. Between the trimmed V and J ends, which lost 4 bases and 2 bases, there was a span of 20 bases. This CDR3 spans 17 amino acids. The CDR3 protein is CASSPLLARAENYGYTF. For the CDR3, the DNA is TGCGCCAGCAGCCCCCTTCTGGCGAGGGCTGAAAACTATGGCTACACCTTC.